These 32 T cell receptor beta chains were all obtained from the same sample, sequenced in a study of blood T cell repertoires in COVID-19 (dated by TCRdb to the early 2020s). Libraries were constructed by the immunoSEQ multiplex PCR assay. TCRdb re-hosts the immuneACCESS table, in-frame sequences only. Its copies lack some clones; in the studies checked, an unresolved V gene accounts for under half of them, and the cause for the rest is not known. The sample yields approximately 220,000 clones; 89% were counted once. Clones ranked in the top ten supply roughly 4% of the sample. The sample was PBMCs or T cells enriched from blood (not recorded which). The receptors derive from a woman under 40 with acute COVID-19.

The V gene is TRBV3-1 (or the pseudogene TRBV3-2), the J gene TRBJ2-1, with 10 bases aligning to TRBD2. The CDR3 covers 13 residues. Trimming at V came to 4 bases and at J to 10 bases, leaving 4 bases not matched to a gene. Germline loops: CDR1 LGHDT, CDR2 YNNKEL (reference sequence). As DNA, the CDR3 is TGTGCCAGCAGCCCGGGACTAGCGTGGGAGCAGTTCTTC. As protein: CASSPGLAWEQFF.

The J gene is TRBJ2-7, the V gene TRBV29-1; 9 nucleotides match TRBD1. CDR3 size: 12 residues. Germline assignment: CDR1 SQVTM and CDR2 ANQGSEA. The J segment lost 5 bases and the V segment lost 4 bases, leaving 3 bases of the junction unmatched. The CDR3 sequence is CSVGTGDDEQYF. CDR3 DNA: TGCAGCGTTGGGACAGGGGATGACGAGCAGTACTTC.

This chain links TRBV27 with TRBJ2-7; the match to TRBD2 covers 7 bases. The CDR3 is 15 residues long. The germline gives CDR1 MNHEY, CDR2 SMNVEV (reference sequence). Trimming took 4 bases from V and 6 from J; bases not matched to a gene: 12. In DNA, the CDR3 is TGTGCCAGCAGTTCATTCCTCGGGGGGTCGGCCGAGCAGTACTTC. Amino acids: CASSSFLGGSAEQYF.

The V and J genes are TRBV7-2 and TRBJ2-5; TRBD2 is a possible D gene (6 bases). Looked up from germline, CDR1 is SGHTA and CDR2 is FQGNSA. The V and J ends lost 1 base and 1 base respectively, with 10 bases between them. The length of the CDR3 is 15 residues. The CDR3 is CASSLGGASQETQYF. As DNA, the CDR3 is TGTGCCAGCAGCTTAGGCGGGGCCAGCCAAGAGACCCAGTACTTC.

This sequence joins TRBV10-2 and TRBJ2-7; D is unclear. CDR3 length equals 11 residues. The ends were cut back, 5 bases at V and 3 bases at J, with 5 bases in the middle. Germline values: CDR1 WSHSY, CDR2 SAAADI. The CDR3 DNA sequence: TGCGCCAGCAGTCTGTACTACGAGCAGTACTTC. Translating it yields CASSLYYEQYF.

The J gene is TRBJ2-2, the V gene TRBV28, with 7 positions matching TRBD1. Germline V lookup: CDR1 MDHEN, CDR2 SYDVKM. The CDR3 is 16 residues long. J gave up 4 bases and V 7 bases, and 12 bases lay outside the gene matches. The CDR3 region is CASKTSGTALTGELFF. The CDR3 region has the DNA TGTGCCAGCAAAACCTCCGGGACAGCCCTCACCGGGGAGCTGTTTTTT. Filled out from reference TRBV28 and TRBJ2-2, the complete variable domain reads DVKVTQSSRYLVKRTGEKVFLECVQDMDHENMFWYRQDPGLGLRLIYFSYDVKMKEKGDIPEGYSVSREKKERFSLILESASTNQTSMYLCASKTSGTALTGELFFGEGSRLTVL.

The rearrangement links TRBV20-1 to TRBJ1-4, with D possibly TRBD1 on 5 matching bases. Trimming took off 3 bases at V and 2 bases at J, with 13 bases between the two ends. The CDR3 is 15 residues long. Per the germline V gene, CDR1 is DFQATT and CDR2 is SNEGSKA (reference sequence). The CDR3 DNA is TGCAGTGCTAGTGTAAGGGGCGTCACTAATGAAAAACTGTTTTTT. It yields the protein CSASVRGVTNEKLFF.

The chain is built from TRBV19 and TRBJ2-3, with 16 bases matching TRBD2. The V gene's germline CDR1 is LNHDA and CDR2 SQIVND (reference sequence). The CDR3 consists of 17 residues. The V gene end was trimmed by 8 bases and the J gene end by 5 bases; junction bases not matched to a gene: 10. The DNA of the CDR3 is TGTGCCAGTGGACCGGGACTAGCGGGGGGGTTCGGAGATACGCAGTATTTT. This translates into CASGPGLAGGFGDTQYF.

The V call is TRBV7-9, the J call TRBJ2-7; TRBD1 matches at 8 bases. This CDR3 spans 14 amino acids. V trimming: 3 bases; J trimming: 6 bases; junction bases outside the gene matches: 7. Germline values: CDR1 SEHNR, CDR2 FQNEAQ (reference sequence). The CDR3 DNA follows: TGTGCCAGCAGCTTCCTACAGGGGGGAGTCGAGCAGTACTTC. Protein sequence: CASSFLQGGVEQYF.

V gene TRBV15 combines with J gene TRBJ1-3, with 8 bases matching TRBD1. The germline gives CDR1 LNHNV, CDR2 YYDKDF (reference sequence). The CDR3 covers 17 residues. The V and J ends lost 0 bases and 0 bases, in that order; junction bases with no gene match: 4. The CDR3, as DNA: TGTGCCACCAGCAGAGAGACAGGGGTCTACTCTGGAAACACCATATATTTT. As protein: CATSRETGVYSGNTIYF. Full variable domain (remainder filled in from reference TRBV15 and TRBJ1-3): DAMVIQNPRYQVTQFGKPVTLSCSQTLNHNVMYWYQQKSSQAPKLLFHYYDKDFNNEADTPDNFQSRRPNTSFCFLDIRSPGLGDTAMYLCATSRETGVYSGNTIYFGEGSWLTVV.

The V and J genes are TRBV11-2 and TRBJ2-3; D gene unclear. V was pared by 5 bases and J by 12 bases, with 15 bases between. Germline CDR1 SGHAT, CDR2 FQNNGV. The CDR3 spans 12 residues. CDR3 sequence reads: CASSRGADSQYF. As DNA, the CDR3 is TGTGCCAGCAGCCGCGGCGCCGATTCTCAGTATTTT.

The V gene is TRBV5-8, the J gene TRBJ1-2, with D perhaps TRBD1 (6 bases). The germline V and J ends were trimmed by 2 bases and 6 bases, with 11 bases remaining between them. The germline gives CDR1 SGHTS, CDR2 YDEGEE. The CDR3 runs to 13 residues. The CDR3 bases are TGTGCCAGCAGCTTCGGGGGGCCAAATGGCTACACCTTC. Protein product: CASSFGGPNGYTF.

This chain joins TRBV25-1 and TRBJ1-1, with no clear D. This CDR3 spans 13 amino acids. CDR1 and CDR2 from the germline V gene are MGHDK and SYGVNS. V was shortened by 6 bases and J by 2 bases, with 10 bases between the two germline ends. The CDR3 region has the DNA TGTGCCAGCAGGGGTGCGGTAAACACTGAAGCTTTCTTT. Translating gives CASRGAVNTEAFF.

This chain joins TRBV7-2 and TRBJ1-5; the D gene is possibly TRBD1 (6 bases). Germline V CDR1 and CDR2: SGHTA, FQGNSA. This CDR3 comprises 14 residues. Trimming removed 2 bases from V and 5 bases from J, with 10 bases in between. Here the CDR3 reads CASSLMAGDQPQHF. The CDR3 nucleotides are TGTGCCAGCAGCTTAATGGCAGGGGATCAGCCCCAGCATTTT.

This clone was found once. This chain connects TRBV6-5 to TRBJ1-1; D is possibly TRBD1 (6 bases). There are 14 residues in the CDR3. Germline lookup yields CDR1 MNHEY and CDR2 SVGAGI. V gave up 7 bases and J gave up 1 base, with 13 bases separating them. The CDR3 reads CASNTLQGNTEAFF. CDR3 in DNA: TGTGCCAGCAACACCCTACAGGGGAACACTGAAGCTTTCTTT.

The V gene is TRBV4-1, the J gene TRBJ2-1, with 9 bases identical to TRBD1. The germline gives CDR1 MGHRA, CDR2 YSYEKL. The trim removed 2 bases at V and 4 bases at J, leaving 6 bases unmatched. The CDR3 totals 16 residues. As DNA, the CDR3 is TGCGCCAGCAGCCAAAAGGTACAGGGGGCTTACAATGAGCAGTTCTTC. This sequence encodes CASSQKVQGAYNEQFF.

The chain employs TRBV5-6 and TRBJ2-3, with D possibly matching TRBD1 (6 bases). Germline CDR1 is SGHDT and CDR2 is YYEEEE. The CDR3 length is 17 residues. Trimming shortened V by 1 base and J by 1 base, and 16 bases separated the two germline ends. DNA of the CDR3: TGTGCCAGCAGCTTGAGACAAACATCAGGGGGCACAGATACGCAGTATTTT. Translated, it gives CASSLRQTSGGTDTQYF. Using reference TRBV5-6 and TRBJ2-3 for the parts outside the CDR3, the full variable domain is DAGVTQSPTHLIKTRGQQVTLRCSPKSGHDTVSWYQQALGQGPQFIFQYYEEEERQRGNFPDRFSGHQFPNYSSELNVNALLLGDSALYLCASSLRQTSGGTDTQYFGPGTRLTVL.

J is TRBJ1-1 and V is TRBV25-1, with 11 bases matching TRBD1. The V gene end was trimmed by 2 bases and the J gene end by 10 bases; junction bases not matched to a gene: 12. Germline values: CDR1 MGHDK, CDR2 SYGVNS. The CDR3 runs 16 residues. The CDR3 spells CASSEKDRGRFKGAFF. The CDR3 bases are TGTGCCAGCAGTGAAAAGGACAGGGGGCGCTTTAAGGGAGCTTTCTTT.

This clone was observed at least ten times. This sequence joins TRBV4-1 and TRBJ2-7; possible D gene TRBD1, 6 bases. The germline V gene encodes CDR1 MGHRA and CDR2 YSYEKL. V shed 4 bases and J shed 0 bases, with 16 bases lying between them. CDR3 length equals 16 residues. Written as DNA, the CDR3 is TGCGCCAGCAGCCTATCCAGAACAGGGAGCTCCTACGAGCAGTACTTC. It yields the protein CASSLSRTGSSYEQYF.

The chain recombines TRBV19 with TRBJ1-2; D gene unclear. Germline CDR1 is LNHDA and CDR2 is SQIVND (reference sequence). Between the trimmed V and J ends, which lost 5 bases and 6 bases, there was a span of 10 bases. The CDR3 covers 12 residues. In DNA, the CDR3 is TGTGCCAGTAGTCGGGAACACCATGGCTACACCTTC. Residues: CASSREHHGYTF.

The sample holds a few counts of this clone. The chain has TRBV6-5 and TRBJ1-5; TRBD1 is a possible D gene (6 bases). Germline values: CDR1 MNHEY, CDR2 SVGAGI. The V end lost 6 bases, the J end lost 2 bases, and 14 bases lay between the germline ends. This CDR3 contains 15 residues. The CDR3 loop is CASSLDRNGNQPQHF. CDR3 nucleotide sequence: TGTGCCAGCAGCCTCGACAGGAATGGCAATCAGCCCCAGCATTTT.

CDR3 sequence (DNA): TGTGCCAGCAGCTTGGAAGGTGGTAGGGGCGGCACTGAAGCTTTCTTT. Its protein product is CASSLEGGRGGTEAFF. The chain joins TRBV5-4 to TRBJ1-1; D is possibly TRBD1 (5 bases). The germline CDR1 and CDR2 sequences are SGHNT and YYREEE (reference sequence). With 0 bases removed from V and 4 bases from J, the gap between germline ends came to 16 bases. The CDR3 sequence is 16 residues long.

The chain uses TRBV25-1 and TRBJ2-2; 7 positions match TRBD1. Germline lookup yields CDR1 MGHDK and CDR2 SYGVNS. The CDR3 consists of 16 residues. The ends lost 4 bases at V and 5 bases at J; junction bases unmatched: 10. Written as DNA, the CDR3 is TGTGCCAGCAGTGGAAGACAGGGAAGGGAGACCGGGGAGCTGTTTTTT. Encoded protein: CASSGRQGRETGELFF.

V usage is TRBV30 and J usage is TRBJ2-7; D is unclear. Germline V gene data show CDR1 as GTSNPN and CDR2 as SVGIG (reference sequence). V shed 8 bases and J shed 12 bases, with 20 bases lying between them. There are 11 residues in the CDR3. The CDR3 reads CATEKWPRRYF. CDR3 in DNA: TGTGCCACGGAGAAATGGCCGCGTAGGTACTTC.

The chain links TRBV4-1 to TRBJ2-5; D possibly corresponds to TRBD1 (6 bases). The germline gives CDR1 MGHRA, CDR2 YSYEKL. Deletions cut 2 bases from V and 2 bases from J, with 6 bases between. The CDR3 extends over 13 amino acids. The CDR3 is CASSQQGQETQYF. CDR3 nucleotides: TGCGCCAGCAGCCAACAGGGGCAAGAGACCCAGTACTTC.

This sequence joins TRBV5-6 and TRBJ1-2; no reliable D call. In germline, CDR1 is SGHDT, CDR2 YYEEEE. This CDR3 has 16 amino acids. Trimming removed 2 bases at V and 2 bases at J, with 16 bases between. For the CDR3, the DNA is TGTGCCAGCAGCTTATTCGTAACGGTGTTAAACTATGGCTACACCTTC. Translation: CASSLFVTVLNYGYTF.

On this clone: Other DNA variants within this sample encode the same CDR3. The chain carries TRBV7-2 and TRBJ1-3; D is unclear. V was trimmed by 2 bases and J by 0 bases, leaving 11 bases between them. In germline, CDR1 is SGHTA, CDR2 FQGNSA. This CDR3 is built from 16 residues. CDR3 residues: CASSLLQASSGNTIYF. The DNA of the CDR3 is TGTGCCAGCAGCTTACTTCAGGCCTCCTCTGGAAACACCATATATTTT.

This clone was seen a single time. The chain has TRBV13 and TRBJ2-7; a possible D gene is TRBD1 (6 bases). Germline-derived CDR1 and CDR2 are PRHDT and FYEKMQ (reference sequence). V was clipped by 5 bases and J by 0 bases, with 17 bases between them. The CDR3 has 16 amino acids. Written as DNA, the CDR3 is TGTGCCAGCAGCAGCCGGGGACACCCGTCCTCCTACGAGCAGTACTTC. Residues: CASSSRGHPSSYEQYF.

J is TRBJ1-4 and V is TRBV30; TRBD1 agrees at 10 bases. The CDR3 has 14 residues. CDR1 is GTSNPN and CDR2 is SVGIG in the germline V gene (reference sequence). Trimming cost V 1 base and J 5 bases; bases outside gene matches: 1. CDR3 DNA: TGTGCCTGGAGTGAGACAGGGGGCAATGAAAAACTGTTTTTT. It specifies CAWSETGGNEKLFF. The full variable domain, with the rest looked up from reference TRBV30 and TRBJ1-4, is SQTIHQWPATLVQPVGSPLSLECTVEGTSNPNLYWYRQAAGRGLQLLFYSVGIGQISSEVPQNLSASRPQDRQFILSSKKLLLSDSGFYLCAWSETGGNEKLFFGSGTQLSVL.

V and J are TRBV9 and TRBJ1-1; D remains ambiguous. With 4 bases removed from V and 1 base from J, the gap between germline ends came to 17 bases. Germline V gene sequence: CDR1 SGDLS, CDR2 YYNGEE. This CDR3 contains 16 residues. In DNA form, the CDR3 reads TGTGCCAGCAGCCCCGCGGTCAGCCCACCGAACACTGAAGCTTTCTTT. This encodes CASSPAVSPPNTEAFF.

This chain uses TRBV2 with TRBJ1-1; D perhaps matches TRBD1 (5 bases). V dropped 6 bases and J dropped 6 bases, with 14 bases sitting between them. The CDR3 has 13 residues. CDR1 SNHLY and CDR2 FYNNEI come from the germline V gene. The CDR3 loop is CASSEGGGAEAFF. CDR3 nucleotide sequence: TGTGCCAGCAGCGAGGGTGGGGGGGCTGAAGCTTTCTTT.

The chain joins TRBV10-3 to TRBJ2-7; D possibly corresponds to TRBD2 (6 bases). Germline V gene data show CDR1 as ENHRY and CDR2 as SYGVKD. The CDR3 runs 12 residues. Trimming took off 0 bases at V and 7 bases at J, with 7 bases between the two ends. The CDR3 coding sequence is TGTGCCATCAGTGAGTCGGGGGGTGAGCAGTACTTC. Encoded protein: CAISESGGEQYF.